This T cell receptor (beta chain) was found in a study of blood T cells in healthy people across ages. Study-wide results and limits: There was a strong correlation between TCR beta diversity and naive T cell percentage.

Per germline, CDR1 SGHTA and CDR2 FQGNSA. This CDR3 is 14 amino acids long. After removal of 8 bases from V and 7 bases from J, the junction contained 9 bases not matched to a gene. Combining a sample-barcoded 5' primer with a J-beta primer mix, a second PCR ran for about 7 to 11 cycles. TCRdb re-analysed the 5' RACE reads in MiXCR, keeping a single row per CDR3 protein. In the table there are some 880,000 distinct CDR3 sequences, 35% to 40% of which are singletons. As concerns this clonotype: What it recognizes is unknown.

Sequenced sample: blood. The gene calls are TRBV7-2 and TRBJ2-7, with 12 bases identical to TRBD2. The TCR sequence derives from a man younger than 30 in good health. CDR3 nucleotides: TGTGCCAGCGGCATGACTAGCGGGGGAAATGAGCAGTACTTC. Protein product: CASGMTSGGNEQYF.